One and the same sample provided the 21 T cell receptor beta chains below, sequenced in a study of regulatory T cells in long-lasting Graves disease (dated by TCRdb to the early 2020s). Interpreted using the paper, the time point label stands for: newly diagnosed GD, antithyroid drugs for less than 3 months. For both TCR sequencing and RNA sequencing, RNA was extracted from PBMCs in TRIzol. Libraries were prepared through multiplex PCR. The data were produced on an Illumina HiSeq 4000. iRepertoire HTBI primers and Arm-PCR amplification of CDR3 regions were used to construct TCR beta libraries. In TCRdb, the public reads were trimmed at Q25 with fastp and aligned with MiXCR, with productive beta chains retained. Rows matching on CDR3 protein sequence are summarized as one entry with the most common DNA and genes. The sample has hundreds of thousands of distinct CDR3 sequences on record, roughly a sixth of them singletons. The ten largest clones represent 25% to 30% of the sample.

These sequences were also reported in another study, on T cells in Graves' hyperthyroidism and ophthalmopathy.

The sample consisted of peripheral blood mononuclear cells (PBMCs), taken at new diagnosis, from a patient treated with antithyroid drugs. These receptors were taken from a man aged 40-49 years with Graves disease. Donor details come from another sample of the same person, matched by shared clones.

This clonotype was recorded a few times. The chain employs TRBV4-1 and TRBJ2-1; D is perhaps TRBD1 (5 bases). In germline, CDR1 is MGHRA, CDR2 YSYEKL. The CDR3 consists of 15 residues. V was clipped by 0 bases and J by 1 base, with 7 bases between them. This CDR3 reads CASSQDRDSYNEQFF. The CDR3 DNA follows: TGCGCCAGCAGCCAAGACAGGGATTCCTACAATGAGCAGTTCTTC.

This clonotype was picked up many times. The rearrangement joins TRBV12-3 or TRBV12-4 to TRBJ2-5; 13 nucleotides line up with TRBD2. This CDR3 contains 16 residues. Germline trimming cut 5 bases from V and 5 bases from J; bases unmatched to any gene: 8. CDR3 coding DNA: TGTGCCAGCAGTGCCTCACTAGCGGGGGGGCCGGAGACCCAGTACTTC. Amino acid sequence: CASSASLAGGPETQYF.

This clonotype was counted only a few times. V usage is TRBV20-1 and J usage is TRBJ2-5, with a possible D match to TRBD2 (6 bases). Trimming pared 2 bases from V and 1 base from J, leaving 14 bases between. Germline CDR1 and CDR2: DFQATT and SNEGSKA (reference sequence). This CDR3 is 15 amino acids long. DNA for the CDR3: TGCAGTGCTAGAATCCGGAGGGCATTCCAAGAGACCCAGTACTTC. This sequence encodes CSARIRRAFQETQYF.

This clonotype was observed many times. The rearrangement joins TRBV5-1 to TRBJ2-5, with 9 bases that match TRBD1. The CDR3 is made up of 15 amino acids. Germline CDR1 SGHRS, CDR2 YFSETQ. J lost 4 bases, V lost 6 bases, and 10 bases had no gene match. CDR3 sequence reads: CASIKAGTGTETQYF. The CDR3 DNA is TGCGCCAGCATTAAGGCCGGGACAGGGACAGAGACCCAGTACTTC.

This chain uses TRBV6-2 or TRBV6-3 with TRBJ1-1; D is possibly TRBD1 (6 bases). The CDR3 consists of 13 residues. Germline V gene sequence: CDR1 MNHEY, CDR2 SVGEGT. V lost 8 bases and J lost 4, with 14 bases in between. As DNA, the CDR3 is TGTGCCAGCGTACAGACAGGCATCACTGAAGCTTTCTTT. It yields the protein CASVQTGITEAFF.

This clonotype has only a few counts. V gene TRBV24-1 combines with J gene TRBJ2-2; D is unresolved. Trimming removed 9 bases at V and 0 bases at J, with 7 bases between. Germline CDR1 KGHDR, CDR2 SFDVKD. The CDR3 is 13 amino acids. DNA for the CDR3: TGTGCCACCCAGGACCCGAACACCGGGGAGCTGTTTTTT. Protein product: CATQDPNTGELFF.

As to this clonotype: This may be a read error, as it is one base from a much larger clone. CDR3 coding DNA: TGTGCCAGCAGGCCCCCGGGACGGGGTTATGGGTACAATGAGCAGTTCTTC. Translating gives CASRPPGRGYGYNEQFF. The chain recombines TRBV9 with TRBJ2-1, with D possibly being TRBD1 or TRBD2 (5 bases each). Germline-derived CDR1 and CDR2 are SGDLS and YYNGEE. With 5 bases removed from V and 4 bases from J, the gap between germline ends came to 22 bases. The CDR3 contains 17 residues.

Comments on this clonotype: This could be a read error, since a much larger clone is one nucleotide away. CDR3 region: CASSLGRDFYEQYF. Here the CDR3 DNA reads TGTGCCAGCAGCTTAGGGAGGGATTTCTACGAGCAGTACTTC. The chain couples TRBV11-2 to TRBJ2-7, with a tentative D call TRBD2 (6 bases). Germline V gives CDR1 SGHAT, CDR2 FQNNGV. CDR3 length: 14 amino acids. Trimming left V 1 base short and J 3 bases short, with 10 bases between.

This clonotype was counted many times. The CDR3 bases are TGTGCCAGCAGCGGTTTATACCAAGAGACCCAGTACTTC. This codes for CASSGLYQETQYF. The V and J genes are TRBV7-2 and TRBJ2-5; D uncertain. Germline V gene lookup returns CDR1 SGHTA and CDR2 FQGNSA. The CDR3 loop spans 13 amino acids. V was clipped by 5 bases and J by 0 bases, with 7 bases between them.

The table lists this clonotype with a few counts. The chain uses TRBV11-2 and TRBJ2-7, with D perhaps being TRBD1 or TRBD2 (5 bases each). Trimming cost V 1 base and J 0 bases, with 13 bases left between them. Germline V gene data show CDR1 as SGHAT and CDR2 as FQNNGV. CDR3 length equals 16 residues. The CDR3 region has the DNA TGTGCCAGCAGCTTAGGTAGGGGAGCAGTCTCCTACGAGCAGTACTTC. Translated: CASSLGRGAVSYEQYF.

The sample holds many counts of this clonotype. The rearrangement links TRBV2 to TRBJ1-6; D possibly corresponds to TRBD1 (5 bases). CDR1 and CDR2 from the germline V gene are SNHLY and FYNNEI. The CDR3 totals 15 residues. Trimming took off 4 bases at V and 13 bases at J, with 20 bases between the two ends. The CDR3 loop reads CASSATWTVGRPLHF. Here the CDR3 DNA reads TGTGCCAGCAGTGCAACATGGACGGTGGGGCGGCCCCTCCACTTT. Based on the CDR3 plus reference TRBV2 and TRBJ1-6, the full variable domain is EPEVTQTPSHQVTQMGQEVILRCVPISNHLYFYWYRQILGQKVEFLVSFYNNEISEKSEIFDDQFSVERPDGSNFTLKIRSTKLEDSAMYFCASSATWTVGRPLHFGNGTRLTVT.

The chain joins TRBV28 to TRBJ1-5; D unclear. Germline V gives CDR1 MDHEN, CDR2 SYDVKM. This CDR3 has 12 residues. Trimming cost V 4 bases and J 3 bases, with 4 bases left between them. Here the CDR3 DNA reads TGTGCCAGCAGTTCTTTCAATCAGCCCCAGCATTTT. Translating it yields CASSSFNQPQHF.

This clonotype has at least ten counts. This rearrangement joins TRBV12-3 or TRBV12-4 to TRBJ1-5, with D possibly being TRBD1 (6 bases). There are 15 residues in the CDR3. V was cut by 5 bases and J by 0 bases, with 11 bases left in between. The CDR3 DNA sequence: TGTGCCAGCAGTCTCACGGACAGTAGCAATCAGCCCCAGCATTTT. Its translation: CASSLTDSSNQPQHF.

This clonotype has ten or more counts. The chain combines TRBV20-1 with TRBJ2-2, with D unclear. In germline, CDR1 is DFQATT, CDR2 SNEGSKA (reference sequence). Trimming pared 0 bases from V and 3 bases from J, leaving 11 bases between. This CDR3 is built from 15 residues. In DNA form, the CDR3 reads TGCAGTGCTAGAGAGATAGCCGCGGACACCGGGGAGCTGTTTTTT. Encoded protein: CSAREIAADTGELFF.

This clonotype has a count of ten or more. The chain carries TRBV11-2 and TRBJ1-4; TRBD1 might be the D (6 bases). Germline values: CDR1 SGHAT, CDR2 FQNNGV. The CDR3 runs 14 residues. V was shortened by 5 bases and J by 8 bases, with 15 bases between the two germline ends. The chain's CDR3 is CASSQGKAQEKLFF. The CDR3 DNA follows: TGTGCCAGCAGCCAGGGGAAAGCTCAGGAAAAACTGTTTTTT.

This clonotype was picked up many times. The chain couples TRBV11-3 to TRBJ2-1, with D possibly TRBD1 on 5 matching bases. Germline V gene sequence: CDR1 SGHNT, CDR2 YENEEA. The CDR3 length is 13 residues. Trimming took off 5 bases at V and 16 bases at J, with 21 bases between the two ends. Here the CDR3 reads CASSPIGLTGQFF. CDR3 bases: TGTGCCAGCAGCCCCATAGGGCTCACAGGCCAATTCTTC.

The V gene is TRBV27, the J gene TRBJ1-2, with 7 bases matching TRBD1. The germline V gene has CDR1 MNHEY and CDR2 SMNVEV (reference sequence). With 0 bases clipped from V and 4 bases from J, the junction kept 8 bases outside the gene matches. This CDR3 spans 16 amino acids. As DNA, the CDR3 is TGTGCCAGCAGTTTATCGACGGCAGGGGGGATCTATGGCTACACCTTC. As protein: CASSLSTAGGIYGYTF.

At least ten counts were recorded for this clonotype. V gene TRBV11-2 combines with J gene TRBJ1-1; 9 nucleotides line up with TRBD1. The CDR3 spans 17 residues. CDR1 SGHAT and CDR2 FQNNGV come from the germline V gene. With 1 base clipped from V and 2 bases from J, the junction kept 8 bases outside the gene matches. In DNA form, the CDR3 reads TGTGCCAGCAGCTTAGGAGGGACAGGGAACGCAAACACTGAAGCTTTCTTT. The encoded protein is CASSLGGTGNANTEAFF.

Many counts were recorded for this clonotype. The chain employs TRBV24-1 and TRBJ2-3; 10 bases are shared with TRBD1. This CDR3 is 15 amino acids long. V was pared by 3 bases and J by 6 bases, with 5 bases of the junction left unmatched. CDR1 is KGHDR, CDR2 SFDVKD, per germline. The CDR3 sequence: CATSDPGTGEDTQYF. CDR3 DNA sequence: TGTGCCACCAGTGATCCAGGGACAGGGGAGGATACGCAGTATTTT.

This clonotype has just a few counts. The chain carries TRBV6-2 or TRBV6-3 and TRBJ2-5; TRBD2 aligns across 9 bases. The J segment lost 2 bases and the V segment lost 9 bases, leaving 22 bases of the junction unmatched. The germline V gene has CDR1 MNHEY and CDR2 SVGEGT. There are 19 residues in the CDR3. In DNA form, the CDR3 reads TGTGCCAGTTATTCGGCCCTTGCGTTAGCTAGCGGGGATCAAGAGACCCAGTACTTC. Translating gives CASYSALALASGDQETQYF.

This clonotype was observed many times. This rearrangement joins TRBV28 to TRBJ2-6, with D possibly being TRBD1 (6 bases). Trimming cost V 5 bases and J 4 bases, with 21 bases left between them. CDR1 and CDR2 (germline): MDHEN, SYDVKM. The CDR3 has 18 amino acids. The CDR3 region is CASSAQGMGSIGANVLTF. The CDR3 nucleotides are TGTGCCAGCAGTGCTCAGGGGATGGGGAGTATCGGGGCCAACGTCCTGACTTTC.